This T cell receptor beta chain was sequenced in a study of Tregs in tolerant kidney transplant recipients. Overall study results and limits: Tolerant patients' donor-specific Tregs expanded beyond overall Tregs, suggesting antigen-driven growth. This study did not directly address biological reproducibility. The most relevant donor-specific Treg TCRbeta repertoire apparently came from expansion with activated donor B cells.

On this clone itself: Its antigen remains unidentified.

The nonmyeloablative bone marrow transplants came from related graft donors, with transient mixed chimerism. Thawed PBMCs were FACS-sorted into unstimulated CD4+CD25+CD127- regulatory T cells, CD4+CD25- non-regulatory cells, CD4 and CD8 cells. Produced via immunoSEQ multiplex PCR; TCRdb's table is partial and in-frame only. The sample contains about 90,000 clones, roughly 93% of which appear only once. The receptor comes from a human patient who received a combined kidney and bone marrow transplant. Some T cells may be graft donor cells. The sample in question was CD4+ T cells from blood (PBMCs), obtained 12 months after the transplant.

CDR3 sequence: CASSSSPTGLYGYTF. Here the CDR3 DNA reads TGTGCCAGCAGCTCCTCACCAACAGGCCTCTATGGCTACACCTTC. The chain couples TRBV11-3 to TRBJ1-2, with a weak D call TRBD1 (5 bases). V lost 4 bases and J 4 bases, leaving 16 bases between the germline ends. The CDR3 sequence is 15 residues long. Germline V gives CDR1 SGHNT, CDR2 YENEEA. Together with reference TRBV11-3 and TRBJ1-2, the CDR3 gives the full variable domain: EAGVVQSPRYKIIEKKQPVAFWCNPISGHNTLYWYLQNLGQGPELLIRYENEEAVDDSQLPKDRFSAERLKGVDSTLKIQPAELGDSAVYLCASSSSPTGLYGYTFGSGTRLTVV.